This is a list of T cell receptor beta chains from one sample in a study of cytomegalovirus exposure and HLA in healthy donors. Libraries were prepared by immunoSEQ multiplex PCR; TCRdb keeps only in-frame clonotypes and omits some of them. The sample includes some 190,000 clones, 76% of them seen just once. Sequences were obtained from PBMCs. The receptors were gathered from a woman in her 30s in good health and CMV-seropositive. CDR3s include the opening cysteine and the closing phenylalanine or tryptophan. The D gene is left open where the match is weak. The size of a clone is reported for some rows only, either as once, few or many, or as a class for expanded clones.

v_call: TRBV9; d_call: -; clone_size: -; cdr3_length: 14; j_call: TRBJ1-4; cdr3_nt: TGTGCCAGCAGCGTAGGGCAGGGCGATGAAAAACTGTTTTTT; cdr3_aa: CASSVGQGDEKLFF
v_call: TRBV27; d_call: TRBD1; clone_size: -; cdr3_length: 17; j_call: TRBJ2-3; cdr3_nt: TGTGCCAGCAGTTTACAGGGACAGGGGGCCTTCACAGATACGCAGTATTTT; cdr3_aa: CASSLQGQGAFTDTQYF
v_call: TRBV9; d_call: -; clone_size: -; cdr3_length: 14; j_call: TRBJ1-6; cdr3_nt: TGTGCCAGCAGCGTAGAGGGACTCAATTCACCCCTCCACTTT; cdr3_aa: CASSVEGLNSPLHF
v_call: TRBV15; d_call: -; clone_size: -; cdr3_length: 13; j_call: TRBJ2-7; cdr3_nt: TGTGCCACCAGCAGAGGACAGGGAGGCGAGCAGTACTTC; cdr3_aa: CATSRGQGGEQYF
v_call: TRBV28; d_call: TRBD2; clone_size: -; cdr3_length: 15; j_call: TRBJ2-5; cdr3_nt: TGTGCCAGCAGTTTTTTCCTAGCGGGGCAAGAGACCCAGTACTTC; cdr3_aa: CASSFFLAGQETQYF
v_call: TRBV29-1; d_call: TRBD2; clone_size: -; cdr3_length: 12; j_call: TRBJ2-5; cdr3_nt: TGCAGCGTTTCAGGGAGGGAGGAGACCCAGTACTTC; cdr3_aa: CSVSGREETQYF
v_call: TRBV27; d_call: TRBD1; clone_size: -; cdr3_length: 15; j_call: TRBJ1-1; cdr3_nt: TGTGCCAGCAGTTGGGACAGGGGGCCTGGAACTGAAGCTTTCTTT; cdr3_aa: CASSWDRGPGTEAFF
v_call: TRBV21-1; d_call: -; clone_size: -; cdr3_length: 13; j_call: TRBJ1-1; cdr3_nt: TGTGCCAGCAGCAGGCAGGATGTCACTGAAGCTTTCTTT; cdr3_aa: CASSRQDVTEAFF
v_call: TRBV7-2; d_call: -; clone_size: few; cdr3_length: 11; j_call: TRBJ1-4; cdr3_nt: TGTGCCAGCAGTCCAAATGAAAAACTGTTTTTT; cdr3_aa: CASSPNEKLFF
v_call: TRBV6-1; d_call: TRBD2; clone_size: -; cdr3_length: 20; j_call: TRBJ2-2; cdr3_nt: TGTGCCAGCAGTGCCCTCTGGGTGCTAGCGGGGGGCCAGAGGCCCGGGGAGCTGTTTTTT; cdr3_aa: CASSALWVLAGGQRPGELFF
v_call: TRBV6-6; d_call: -; clone_size: few; cdr3_length: 12; j_call: TRBJ2-2; cdr3_nt: TGTGCCAGCAGTACAGGGTCCGGGGAGCTGTTTTTT; cdr3_aa: CASSTGSGELFF
v_call: TRBV4-1; d_call: -; clone_size: -; cdr3_length: 15; j_call: TRBJ2-7; cdr3_nt: TGCGCCAGCAGCCAACTGTACCATAGTTCCTACGAGCAGTACTTC; cdr3_aa: CASSQLYHSSYEQYF
v_call: TRBV7-2; d_call: -; clone_size: once; cdr3_length: 13; j_call: TRBJ1-2; cdr3_nt: TGTGCCAGCAGCTTCGGACATACTTATGGCTACACCTTC; cdr3_aa: CASSFGHTYGYTF
v_call: TRBV5-6; d_call: -; clone_size: -; cdr3_length: 13; j_call: TRBJ1-6; cdr3_nt: TGTGCCAGCAGCTTTAACAGAAATTCACCCCTCCACTTT; cdr3_aa: CASSFNRNSPLHF
v_call: TRBV7-9; d_call: -; clone_size: -; cdr3_length: 14; j_call: TRBJ1-4; cdr3_nt: TGTGCCAGCAGCCCACAGGTGGCTAATGAAAAACTGTTTTTT; cdr3_aa: CASSPQVANEKLFF
v_call: TRBV4-3; d_call: -; clone_size: once; cdr3_length: 17; j_call: TRBJ1-4; cdr3_nt: TGCGCCAGCAGCGGAGGGGGGGGCGCAGAATCGGACGAAAAACTGTTTTTT; cdr3_aa: CASSGGGGAESDEKLFF
v_call: TRBV4-3; d_call: TRBD2; clone_size: -; cdr3_length: 16; j_call: TRBJ2-7; cdr3_nt: TGCGCCAGCAGCCAAGACTCGCGGGGGGCCAGCTACGAGCAGTACTTC; cdr3_aa: CASSQDSRGASYEQYF
v_call: TRBV28; d_call: TRBD1; clone_size: once; cdr3_length: 16; j_call: TRBJ2-7; cdr3_nt: TGTGCCAGCAGTGACACTAAACAGGGGGCCCTCGGGGCGCGGTACTTC; cdr3_aa: CASSDTKQGALGARYF
v_call: TRBV2; d_call: TRBD2; clone_size: -; cdr3_length: 14; j_call: TRBJ2-1; cdr3_nt: TGTGCCAGCAGTGATGTTAGCGGGAACAATGAGCAGTTCTTC; cdr3_aa: CASSDVSGNNEQFF
v_call: TRBV11-3; d_call: -; clone_size: -; cdr3_length: 12; j_call: TRBJ2-7; cdr3_nt: TGTGCCAGCAGCTTCAGCAGGAACGAGCAGTACTTC; cdr3_aa: CASSFSRNEQYF
v_call: TRBV9; d_call: -; clone_size: -; cdr3_length: 16; j_call: TRBJ2-2; cdr3_nt: TGTGCCAGCAGCGTAGGGGGGGGGCCGGGCACCGGGGAGCTGTTTTTT; cdr3_aa: CASSVGGGPGTGELFF
v_call: TRBV6-5; d_call: TRBD1; clone_size: few; cdr3_length: 15; j_call: TRBJ1-2; cdr3_nt: TGTGCCAGCAGCCCTCGAGACAGGGGGAGAGATGGCTACACCTTC; cdr3_aa: CASSPRDRGRDGYTF
v_call: TRBV7-2; d_call: TRBD1; clone_size: -; cdr3_length: 14; j_call: TRBJ2-3; cdr3_nt: TGTGCCAGCAGCTTAGTCGAGGGGGCGGATACGCAGTATTTT; cdr3_aa: CASSLVEGADTQYF
v_call: TRBV27; d_call: -; clone_size: -; cdr3_length: 15; j_call: TRBJ2-2; cdr3_nt: TGTGCCAGCAGGCCTTCACAGACGAACACCGGGGAGCTGTTTTTT; cdr3_aa: CASRPSQTNTGELFF
v_call: TRBV5-1; d_call: -; clone_size: -; cdr3_length: 13; j_call: TRBJ1-2; cdr3_nt: TGCGCCAGCAGCGCACCGGGACTGGGTACCTACACCTTC; cdr3_aa: CASSAPGLGTYTF
v_call: TRBV5-4; d_call: TRBD1; clone_size: few; cdr3_length: 17; j_call: TRBJ1-1; cdr3_nt: TGTGCCAGCAGCTCCCGGACAGGTTTCCCCTCGGACACTGAAGCTTTCTTT; cdr3_aa: CASSSRTGFPSDTEAFF
v_call: TRBV2; d_call: -; clone_size: -; cdr3_length: 15; j_call: TRBJ2-3; cdr3_nt: TGTGCCAGCAGTCTCGGACTACCCCCCACAGATACGCAGTATTTT; cdr3_aa: CASSLGLPPTDTQYF
v_call: TRBV19; d_call: -; clone_size: -; cdr3_length: 12; j_call: TRBJ1-2; cdr3_nt: TGTGCTTCGACGCAGGGATACTATGGCTACACCTTC; cdr3_aa: CASTQGYYGYTF
v_call: TRBV28; d_call: -; clone_size: -; cdr3_length: 15; j_call: TRBJ2-5; cdr3_nt: TGTGCCAGTATGCACTCTCGCGGGTGGCAAGAGACCCAGTACTTC; cdr3_aa: CASMHSRGWQETQYF
v_call: TRBV28; d_call: TRBD2; clone_size: -; cdr3_length: 17; j_call: TRBJ2-7; cdr3_nt: TGTGCCAGCAGTTCGACTGAGGGACTAGCGGGCTCCTACGAGCAGTACTTC; cdr3_aa: CASSSTEGLAGSYEQYF
v_call: TRBV7-9; d_call: -; clone_size: -; cdr3_length: 15; j_call: TRBJ1-6; cdr3_nt: TGTTCCAGCAGCTTAACAGGTCAATCCAATTCACCCCTCCACTTT; cdr3_aa: CSSSLTGQSNSPLHF
v_call: TRBV9; d_call: -; clone_size: -; cdr3_length: 15; j_call: TRBJ1-1; cdr3_nt: TGTGCCAGCAGCGTAGTCCCGGGTGCGAACACTGAAGCTTTCTTT; cdr3_aa: CASSVVPGANTEAFF
v_call: TRBV4-1; d_call: -; clone_size: once; cdr3_length: 14; j_call: TRBJ2-7; cdr3_nt: TGCGCCAGCAGACACAGGATTCACTCCTACGAGCAGTACTTC; cdr3_aa: CASRHRIHSYEQYF
v_call: TRBV9; d_call: -; clone_size: -; cdr3_length: 13; j_call: TRBJ2-1; cdr3_nt: TGTGCCAGCAGCGCCGACTGGAAACATGAGCAGTTCTTC; cdr3_aa: CASSADWKHEQFF
v_call: TRBV15; d_call: -; clone_size: -; cdr3_length: 16; j_call: TRBJ1-3; cdr3_nt: TGTGCCACCAGCAGAGAGAACAGGGACTCTGGAAACACCATATATTTT; cdr3_aa: CATSRENRDSGNTIYF
v_call: TRBV5-8; d_call: TRBD1; clone_size: -; cdr3_length: 15; j_call: TRBJ2-3; cdr3_nt: TGTGCCAGCAGCTTGGGGACAGGACACACAGATACGCAGTATTTT; cdr3_aa: CASSLGTGHTDTQYF
v_call: TRBV6-5; d_call: TRBD1; clone_size: -; cdr3_length: 15; j_call: TRBJ2-7; cdr3_nt: TGTGCCAGCAGTTACAGGGACAGGGACCCCTACGAGCAGTACTTC; cdr3_aa: CASSYRDRDPYEQYF
v_call: TRBV7-9; d_call: -; clone_size: -; cdr3_length: 13; j_call: TRBJ1-2; cdr3_nt: TGTTCCGTTACAGGGTCCATGAACTATGGCTACACCTTC; cdr3_aa: CSVTGSMNYGYTF
v_call: TRBV5-5; d_call: -; clone_size: -; cdr3_length: 16; j_call: TRBJ2-3; cdr3_nt: TGTGCCAGCAGCTTGGATAGCCGAGGAAGTACAGATACGCAGTATTTT; cdr3_aa: CASSLDSRGSTDTQYF
v_call: TRBV30; d_call: -; clone_size: -; cdr3_length: 14; j_call: TRBJ1-2; cdr3_nt: TGTGCCTGGAGTGGGGACACGCCTTATTCGGGCTACACCTTC; cdr3_aa: CAWSGDTPYSGYTF
v_call: TRBV5-4; d_call: -; clone_size: few; cdr3_length: 17; j_call: TRBJ2-6; cdr3_nt: TGTGCCAGCAGCTCCTCGGCAGGGGGGTCGGGGGCCAACGTCCTGACTTTC; cdr3_aa: CASSSSAGGSGANVLTF
v_call: TRBV9; d_call: -; clone_size: -; cdr3_length: 14; j_call: TRBJ2-2; cdr3_nt: TGTGCCAGCTCCCAAACGCAGGCTGGCGGGGAGCTGTTTTTT; cdr3_aa: CASSQTQAGGELFF
v_call: TRBV4-1; d_call: -; clone_size: -; cdr3_length: 15; j_call: TRBJ1-5; cdr3_nt: TGCGCCAGCAGGTCTCCTTTTCTCCGTCTTCAGCCCCAGCATTTT; cdr3_aa: CASRSPFLRLQPQHF
v_call: TRBV19; d_call: TRBD1; clone_size: -; cdr3_length: 15; j_call: TRBJ2-4; cdr3_nt: TGTGCCAGTAGTAAAGGACAGGGGGCAGGGGACATTCAGTACTTC; cdr3_aa: CASSKGQGAGDIQYF
v_call: TRBV6-1; d_call: TRBD2; clone_size: few; cdr3_length: 19; j_call: TRBJ2-7; cdr3_nt: TGTGCCAGCAGTGAAGCGGAGGGAGGGCAACTAGCGGGGGATTACGAGCAGTACTTC; cdr3_aa: CASSEAEGGQLAGDYEQYF
v_call: TRBV19; d_call: -; clone_size: few; cdr3_length: 16; j_call: TRBJ2-5; cdr3_nt: TGTGCCAGTAGTACCAATCACCACCCCATGGCCGAGACCCAGTACTTC; cdr3_aa: CASSTNHHPMAETQYF
v_call: TRBV21-1; d_call: -; clone_size: -; cdr3_length: 19; j_call: TRBJ2-7; cdr3_nt: TGTGCCAGCAGCAAAGAGGGACTAGCGGGGGGTGTCTGCTCCTACGAGCAGTACTTC; cdr3_aa: CASSKEGLAGGVCSYEQYF
v_call: TRBV5-1; d_call: -; clone_size: -; cdr3_length: 15; j_call: TRBJ2-3; cdr3_nt: TGCGCCAGCATGGCGGGGGCTTTGTCCACAGATACGCAGTATTTT; cdr3_aa: CASMAGALSTDTQYF
v_call: TRBV19; d_call: -; clone_size: -; cdr3_length: 13; j_call: TRBJ1-5; cdr3_nt: TGTGCCAGTAATTTCGGGAGGGATCAGCCCCAGCATTTT; cdr3_aa: CASNFGRDQPQHF
v_call: TRBV11-3; d_call: TRBD1; clone_size: -; cdr3_length: 14; j_call: TRBJ2-7; cdr3_nt: TGTGCCAGCAGCCCGGGAAGGGGGCCGTACGAGCAGTACTTC; cdr3_aa: CASSPGRGPYEQYF
v_call: TRBV5-8; d_call: TRBD1; clone_size: -; cdr3_length: 14; j_call: TRBJ1-5; cdr3_nt: TGTGCCAGCAGCCCGGGGACAGGGCGACAGCCCCAGCATTTT; cdr3_aa: CASSPGTGRQPQHF